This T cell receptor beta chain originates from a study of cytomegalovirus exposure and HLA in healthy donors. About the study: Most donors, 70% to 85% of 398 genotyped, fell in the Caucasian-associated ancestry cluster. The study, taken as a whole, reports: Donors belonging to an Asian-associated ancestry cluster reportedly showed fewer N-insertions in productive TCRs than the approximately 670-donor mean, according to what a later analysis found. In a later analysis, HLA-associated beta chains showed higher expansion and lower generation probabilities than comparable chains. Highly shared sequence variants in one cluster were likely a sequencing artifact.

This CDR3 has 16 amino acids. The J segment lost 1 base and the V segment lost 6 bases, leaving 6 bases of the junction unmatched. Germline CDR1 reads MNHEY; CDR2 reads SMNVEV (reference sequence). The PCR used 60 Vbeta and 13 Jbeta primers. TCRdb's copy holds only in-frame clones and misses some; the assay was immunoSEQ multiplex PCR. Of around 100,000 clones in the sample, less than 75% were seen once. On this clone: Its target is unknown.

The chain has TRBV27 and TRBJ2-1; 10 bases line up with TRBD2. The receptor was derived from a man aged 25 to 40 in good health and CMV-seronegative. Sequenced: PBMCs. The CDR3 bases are TGTGCCAGCAGCCCAGCGGGAGGGTTGTCCTACAATGAGCAGTTCTTC. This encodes CASSPAGGLSYNEQFF.